The 13 T cell receptor beta chains given below trace back to one sample, sequenced in a study of T cells in tuberculosis. Cells were sorted from thawed PBMC rested overnight and stained with GMM-loaded CD1B tetramer, viability dye and anti-CD3. C32 glucose monomycolate from Rhodococcus equi was loaded onto the CD1B tetramers. Some clones are missing from TCRdb's copy, which holds only in-frame ones; the method was immunoSEQ multiplex PCR. The sample yields roughly 59,000 clones, 81% seen once. Sequenced material: CD1b-GMM tetramer-negative cells sorted from PBMCs. These receptors were taken from an adult woman with latent tuberculosis.

The chain is built from TRBV18 and TRBJ1-5, with TRBD1 as a possible D gene (5 bases). The CDR3 runs 13 residues. With 6 bases removed from V and 10 bases from J, the gap between germline ends came to 16 bases. CDR1 is KGHSH, CDR2 LQKENI, per germline. CDR3 in amino acids: CASSSSGGNPQHF. The DNA for the CDR3 is TGTGCCAGCTCCTCCTCCGGGGGGAACCCCCAGCATTTT.

The count of this clone is one. The chain is built from TRBV5-1 and TRBJ1-5; tentatively, D is TRBD1 (5 bases). Germline assignment: CDR1 SGHRS and CDR2 YFSETQ. This CDR3 is 14 amino acids long. Trimming shortened V by 0 bases and J by 4 bases, and 8 bases separated the two germline ends. The CDR3 protein is CASSLVGGNQPQHF. CDR3 nucleotide sequence: TGCGCCAGCAGCTTGGTCGGGGGAAATCAGCCCCAGCATTTT.

The CDR3 spells CASSLVWGGINEQYF. In DNA form, the CDR3 reads TGCGCCAGCAGCTTGGTTTGGGGAGGGATTAACGAGCAGTACTTC. This chain joins TRBV5-1 and TRBJ2-7; 7 nucleotides agree with TRBD2. The CDR3 is made up of 15 amino acids. V trimming: 0 bases; J trimming: 5 bases; junction bases outside the gene matches: 8. CDR1 is SGHRS, CDR2 YFSETQ, per germline.

The rearrangement joins TRBV16 to TRBJ1-6; TRBD1 matches 7 bases. V lost 4 bases and J lost 7; bases outside the gene matches: 7. Germline CDR1 KGHSY, CDR2 FQNENV. This CDR3 comprises 15 residues. CDR3 protein: CASSRVTGLNSPLHF. In DNA, the CDR3 is TGTGCCAGCAGCCGGGTGACAGGGCTCAATTCACCCCTCCACTTT.

The CDR3 DNA reads TGCGCCAGCAGCTCACGACCGGGACAGCCGGGCGGTGAGCAGTTCTTC. Its protein product is CASSSRPGQPGGEQFF. The chain is built from TRBV5-1 and TRBJ2-1; TRBD1 agrees at 7 bases. Looked up from germline, CDR1 is SGHRS and CDR2 is YFSETQ. The CDR3 contains 16 residues. V lost 3 bases and J lost 9; bases outside the gene matches: 15.

This chain joins TRBV7-6 and TRBJ1-6; D remains unclear. V lost 5 bases to trimming and J lost 7 bases, with 15 bases between them. The germline CDR1 and CDR2 sequences are SGHVS and FNYEAQ. This CDR3 is built from 15 residues. The CDR3 sequence: CASSPRRSGNSPLHF. In DNA form, the CDR3 reads TGTGCCAGCAGCCCCCGGAGGAGCGGGAATTCACCCCTCCACTTT.

The chain couples TRBV7-8 to TRBJ2-3; TRBD1 agrees at 10 bases. Germline V gene sequence: CDR1 SGHVS, CDR2 FQNEAQ. J gave up 6 bases and V 5 bases, and 11 bases lay outside the gene matches. The CDR3 runs 16 residues. The CDR3 nucleotides are TGTGCCAGCAGCCCCGCACGGGACAGGGGACGGGATACGCAGTATTTT. Translating it yields CASSPARDRGRDTQYF.

The rearrangement links TRBV18 to TRBJ2-5, with no clear D. CDR1 is KGHSH and CDR2 is LQKENI in the germline V gene. This CDR3 has 16 amino acids. Trimming pared 2 bases from V and 4 bases from J, leaving 17 bases between. CDR3 coding DNA: TGTGCCAGCTCACCATATTCTCCCGGGTCCGGAGAGACCCAGTACTTC. This encodes CASSPYSPGSGETQYF.

This chain links TRBV27 with TRBJ2-5; TRBD1 aligns across 8 bases. V was pared by 5 bases and J by 5 bases, with 13 bases of the junction left unmatched. There are 16 residues in the CDR3. Per germline, CDR1 MNHEY and CDR2 SMNVEV (reference sequence). The CDR3 loop reads CASSPRTGFHRETQYF. CDR3 nucleotide sequence: TGTGCCAGCAGTCCGAGGACAGGGTTCCACAGGGAGACCCAGTACTTC.

The chain carries TRBV2 and TRBJ1-2; 8 nucleotides agree with TRBD1. Germline CDR1 is SNHLY and CDR2 is FYNNEI. There are 15 residues in the CDR3. Trimming took 4 bases from V and 1 from J; bases not matched to a gene: 5. The CDR3, as DNA: TGTGCCAGCAGTGGGGCAGGGGGCCTTAACTATGGCTACACCTTC. Its translation is CASSGAGGLNYGYTF.

The V and J genes are TRBV11-2 and TRBJ1-2; D unclear. Germline V lookup: CDR1 SGHAT, CDR2 FQNNGV. The V end was cut by 5 bases, the J end by 3 bases, with 16 bases between. This CDR3 is 15 amino acids long. The CDR3 is CASSPRGGQDYGYTF. Written as DNA, the CDR3 is TGTGCCAGCAGCCCCCGAGGAGGGCAGGACTATGGCTACACCTTC.

This chain joins TRBV9 and TRBJ2-1; TRBD2 aligns across 7 bases. The length of the CDR3 is 17 residues. CDR1 is SGDLS, CDR2 YYNGEE, per germline. The ends lost 3 bases at V and 7 bases at J; junction bases unmatched: 16. CDR3 amino acids: CASSEGLLALLRNEQFF. CDR3 in DNA: TGTGCCAGCAGCGAGGGATTACTAGCGTTGCTTCGGAATGAGCAGTTCTTC. The variable domain in full, with the rest retrieved from reference TRBV9 and TRBJ2-1, is DSGVTQTPKHLITATGQRVTLRCSPRSGDLSVYWYQQSLDQGLQFLIQYYNGEERAKGNILERFSAQQFPDLHSELNLSSLELGDSALYFCASSEGLLALLRNEQFFGPGTRLTVL.

The rearrangement uses TRBV7-3 and TRBJ2-1; tentative D call: TRBD2 (6 bases). V was trimmed by 5 bases and J by 0 bases, leaving 14 bases between them. Looked up from germline, CDR1 is SGHTA and CDR2 is FQGTGA. The CDR3 length is 16 residues. CDR3 amino acids: CASSPQRALSYNEQFF. Here the CDR3 DNA reads TGTGCCAGCAGCCCCCAGCGGGCCCTCTCCTACAATGAGCAGTTCTTC.